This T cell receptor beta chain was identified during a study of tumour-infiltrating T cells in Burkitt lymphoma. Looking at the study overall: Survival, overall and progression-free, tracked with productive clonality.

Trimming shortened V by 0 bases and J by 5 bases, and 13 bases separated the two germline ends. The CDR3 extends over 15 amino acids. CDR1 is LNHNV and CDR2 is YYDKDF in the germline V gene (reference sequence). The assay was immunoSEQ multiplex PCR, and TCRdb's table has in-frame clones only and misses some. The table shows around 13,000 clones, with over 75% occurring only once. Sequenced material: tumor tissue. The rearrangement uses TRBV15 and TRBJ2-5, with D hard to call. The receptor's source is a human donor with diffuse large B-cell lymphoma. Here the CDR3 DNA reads TGTGCCACCAGCAGAGATTTGGATGTTAGGGAGACCCAGTACTTC. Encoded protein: CATSRDLDVRETQYF.